This T cell receptor beta chain was identified in a study of blood T cell repertoires in COVID-19. Study-wide background: Whether acute or convalescent, the COVID-19 samples came from the United States, Italy and Spain. From T cells, B-cell-depleted T cells, or PBMCs came the material, which was cDNA or gDNA.

Original processing notes: Estimation of nucleated cell counts relied on the amplification of reference gene primers. Produced via immunoSEQ multiplex PCR; TCRdb's table is partial and in-frame only. V, J and clone size were drawn from that table, and D and trimming were deduced from the DNA. The sample records roughly 190,000 clones, roughly 86% being singletons. There are 14 residues in the CDR3. V shed 5 bases and J shed 4 bases, with 14 bases lying between them. Per the germline V gene, CDR1 is SGHAT and CDR2 is FQNNGV. The clonotype originates from a woman older than 75 in a cohort sampled during active or convalescent COVID-19. The chain links TRBV11-2 to TRBJ1-1; a possible D gene is TRBD1 (6 bases). The sequenced material came from peripheral blood. CDR3 DNA: TGTGCCAGCAGCCTCGTGGGAGGGGGCACTGAAGCTTTCTTT. The encoded protein is CASSLVGGGTEAFF.